Presented here are 9 T cell receptor beta chains from one specimen sequenced in a study of shared clonotypes between healthy human individuals. The repertoire was sequenced with immunoSEQ multiplex PCR; TCRdb's copy has only in-frame clones and lacks some. The profile shows a few million clones, more than 80% of them singletons. The material sequenced was naive CD4+ T cells from PBMCs. Subset noted: CD45RA+ positively selected. These receptors were obtained from a man younger than 35 in good health. Some clones in this sample may be carry-over from other donors' samples.

The genes are TRBV6-1 and TRBJ1-5, with D tentatively TRBD1 (5 bases). The CDR3 extends over 16 amino acids. The ends were cut back, 2 bases at V and 0 bases at J, with 11 bases in the middle. Germline CDR1 and CDR2: MNHNS and SASEGT. CDR3 DNA sequence: TGTGCCAGCAGTGAAATAGGACACCTTAGCAATCAGCCCCAGCATTTT. This sequence encodes CASSEIGHLSNQPQHF.

The V call is TRBV7-9, the J call TRBJ2-2, with D tentatively TRBD2 (5 bases). This CDR3 region has 14 residues. From germline, CDR1 is SEHNR and CDR2 FQNEAQ (reference sequence). Between the trimmed V and J ends, which lost 3 bases and 3 bases, there was a span of 8 bases. CDR3 bases: TGTGCCAGCAGCTTGGGGAGCTACACCGGGGAGCTGTTTTTT. Residues: CASSLGSYTGELFF.

For this clone: Distinct nucleotide sequences in the sample also encode this CDR3. The CDR3 protein is CASSLGRDQETQYF. The CDR3 coding sequence is TGCGCCAGCAGCTTGGGCAGGGACCAAGAGACCCAGTACTTC. The chain uses TRBV5-1 and TRBJ2-5; D possibly corresponds to TRBD1 (5 bases). V lost 0 bases and J lost 0, with 6 bases in between. CDR1 and CDR2 from the germline V gene are SGHRS and YFSETQ. The CDR3 is 14 amino acids.

J is TRBJ2-7 and V is TRBV7-3; 9 positions match TRBD2. Trimming cost V 5 bases and J 1 base; bases outside gene matches: 9. This CDR3 spans 16 amino acids. Germline CDR1 and CDR2: SGHTA and FQGTGA. The chain's CDR3 is CASSLIRTSESYEQYF. The CDR3 DNA reads as TGTGCCAGCAGCCTGATCCGGACTAGCGAATCCTACGAGCAGTACTTC.

This sequence joins TRBV5-1 and TRBJ1-2; 7 bases are a match to TRBD1. The germline V gene has CDR1 SGHRS and CDR2 YFSETQ. V trimming: 5 bases; J trimming: 7 bases; junction bases outside the gene matches: 8. The CDR3 is made up of 13 amino acids. The CDR3 here is CASRAGTDPGYTF. The CDR3 coding sequence is TGCGCCAGCAGGGCCGGGACAGATCCTGGCTACACCTTC. Supplemented by reference TRBV5-1 and TRBJ1-2, the full variable domain reads KAGVTQTPRYLIKTRGQQVTLSCSPISGHRSVSWYQQTPGQGLQFLFEYFSETQRNKGNFPGRFSGRQFSNSRSEMNVSTLELGDSALYLCASRAGTDPGYTFGSGTRLTVV.

The chain combines TRBV28 with TRBJ1-1; D gene ambiguous. The CDR3 runs 13 residues. Trimming removed 5 bases at V and 1 base at J, with 8 bases between. Per germline, CDR1 MDHEN and CDR2 SYDVKM. The CDR3 sequence: CASSLQRNTEAFF. The CDR3, as DNA: TGTGCCAGCAGTCTACAGAGGAACACTGAAGCTTTCTTT.

V and J are TRBV7-7 and TRBJ2-3; no firm D call. CDR1 is SSHAT and CDR2 is FNYEAQ in the germline V gene (reference sequence). V was pared by 0 bases and J by 6 bases, with 7 bases between. The CDR3 runs 13 residues. The DNA of the CDR3 is TGTGCCAGCAGCTTAGCTCACGGTGATACGCAGTATTTT. The encoded protein is CASSLAHGDTQYF.

V gene TRBV28 combines with J gene TRBJ1-5, with D unresolved. Germline values: CDR1 MDHEN, CDR2 SYDVKM. V lost 6 bases and J lost 3, with 12 bases in between. This CDR3 has 14 amino acids. The CDR3 DNA follows: TGTGCCAGCAGCCCCCGGGTTATCAATCAGCCCCAGCATTTT. Protein: CASSPRVINQPQHF.

V gene TRBV5-1 combines with J gene TRBJ2-3; D is uncertain. Trimming left V 2 bases short and J 0 bases short, with 10 bases between. CDR1 is SGHRS and CDR2 is YFSETQ in the germline V gene. The CDR3 totals 15 residues. CDR3 DNA: TGCGCCAGCAGCTTTCAGGCCCCTAGCACAGATACGCAGTATTTT. Protein: CASSFQAPSTDTQYF.